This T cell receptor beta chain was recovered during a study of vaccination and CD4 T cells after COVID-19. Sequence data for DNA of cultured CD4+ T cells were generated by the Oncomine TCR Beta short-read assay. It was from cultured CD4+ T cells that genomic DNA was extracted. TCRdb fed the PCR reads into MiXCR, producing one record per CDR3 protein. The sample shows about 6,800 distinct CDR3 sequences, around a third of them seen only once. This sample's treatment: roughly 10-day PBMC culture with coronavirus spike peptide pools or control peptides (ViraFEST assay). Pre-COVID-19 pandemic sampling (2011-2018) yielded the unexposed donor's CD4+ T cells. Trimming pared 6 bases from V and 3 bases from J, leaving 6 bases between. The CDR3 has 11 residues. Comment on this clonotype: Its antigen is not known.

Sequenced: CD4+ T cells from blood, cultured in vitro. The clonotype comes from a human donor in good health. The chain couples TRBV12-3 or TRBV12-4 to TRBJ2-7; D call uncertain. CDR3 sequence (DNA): TGTGCCAGCAGCACCATCTACGAGCAGTACTTC. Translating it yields CASSTIYEQYF.